This T cell receptor beta chain was profiled in a study of shared clonotypes between healthy human individuals (dated by TCRdb to about 2020). Turning to the overall study: The cohort comprised two women and a few men aged 18 to 49 years. For each donor, CD4 naive and CD4 memory were each run on three plates, CD8 naive on two plates, and CD8 memory on one plate. To estimate repertoire size and how much clonotype sharing occurs between individuals, the study deeply sequenced the blood TCR repertoires of several healthy adults. To increase sequencing depth and limit assay-specific biases, different laboratories used diverse techniques to prepare libraries and sequence TCR repertoires. Each donor's leukapheresis produced roughly between roughly 0.85 and 9.5 billion PBMCs.

Overall study outcomes, separate from this receptor: When several donors were compared, the shared fraction of clonotypes was about 5.2% for naive CD4, over 3% for naive CD8, more than 2% for memory CD4, and less than 0.5% for memory CD8. The small number of donors limited the genetic and exposure-history diversity represented. Incomplete sequencing was indicated by rarefaction of sorted-subset datasets, despite the large sequencing depth. Higher generation probabilities were observed for clonotypes shared by all four sorted-subset donors than for non-shared clonotypes. Sampling was limited to blood, and TCR repertoires in tissue likely differ from TCR repertoires in blood. Estimated clonotype richness was generally larger for naive than for memory subsets. Based on pairwise subsampling, the degree of clonotype sharing among donors was expected to be affected by sequencing depth.

TCR CDR3 regions were amplified from genomic DNA by multiplex PCR using the deep immunoSEQ assay. Extracted genomic DNA from each cell subset was distributed evenly across all wells of several immunoSEQ 96-well plates, and each plate was treated as a replicate. Each replicate PCR for sorted subsets received roughly 0.2 ug genomic DNA, equal to tens of thousands of T cell genomes. Purified libraries were quantified with a Qubit 3.0 fluorometer, sized on a Bioanalyzer 2100, and re-quantified with the KAPA Library Quantification kit. Each immunoSEQ 96-well plate was sequenced on its own single-read 150-cycle Illumina NextSeq 550 flow cell. Per the source publication's procedure: Because only junctional sequences without quality scores were contained in the immunoSEQ output, filtering matching that applied to full-length reads could not be performed. To assign V/J genes and CDR3, sequences were annotated using PyIR, a Python wrapper for IgBLAST v1.9, with IMGT germline references. Any read was removed if the V/J assignment was weak (E-value above 1e-6), the CDR3 was missing, or the read contained stop codons, out-of-frame junctions, or ambiguous translated residues. V3J clonotypes were defined as sequences sharing an identical inferred V gene, J gene, and CDR3 amino acid sequence. The percentage overlap between two repertoires was calculated by dividing the number of shared unique clonotypes by the size of the smaller repertoire. RTK rarefaction, the Chao1 estimator, and Recon v2.1 estimates of unobserved clonotypes were used to assess repertoire richness. Generation probabilities for all TCRbeta clonotypes obtained by the gDNA method from a few donors were computed using OLGA. This immuneACCESS table, as held by TCRdb, lists in-frame sequences with V and J called but not all clones. Of the missing ones, under half trace to an unresolved V gene in checked studies; the others have no known cause. The V and J calls and the clone size are those of that table, but D and trimming were determined from the DNA. In all, the sample holds 2,100,000 or so clones, and 90% to 97% of those were seen once. The top ten clonotypes cover roughly 0.13% of the sample.

This clone has only one observation. Its antigen specificity is not known. Per-nucleotide qualities are absent, and no much larger clonotype sits a single base away. The donors were healthy, HIV-negative adults who had no recently reported acute infections or vaccinations. Every donor was a Caucasian adult residing in Nashville, Tennessee, USA. CD4+ T cells were enriched by magnetic negative selection, after which naive cells were positively selected on CD45RA and the negative fraction was taken as the memory subset. Blood was obtained by leukapheresis, after which PBMCs were separated by Ficoll-Histopaque density gradient centrifugation and cryopreserved in liquid nitrogen vapor phase. Analytical flow cytometry was used to check the purity and quantity of each magnetically sorted T cell population. Each sorted fraction had its genomic DNA isolated and then quantified by UV absorbance on a Nanodrop 2000c.

Sequenced material: naive CD4+ T cells sorted from blood. The cell subset or site label corresponds to: CD45RA+ positively selected. The receptor was isolated from a man younger than 35 in good health.

The nucleotide sequence reads as follows: TGTGCCAGCAGACAGGGGAACGCCAAAAACATTCAGTACTTC. Translated, this gives CASRQGNAKNIQYF. The chain couples TRBV6-6 to TRBJ2-4, and 7 junctional nucleotides match TRBD1. Taken from cysteine to phenylalanine, the CDR3 has 14 residues. Here the CDR3 DNA is all that survives: 42 bases in frame from base 1. Taken from the germline V gene (reference sequence), the CDR1 and CDR2 loops are MNHNY and SVGAGI. V is pruned by 6 bases and J by 1 base, leaving 3 bases of the junction without a gene match.